This TCR beta chain was captured by sequencing in a study of blood T cell repertoires in COVID-19. Study-level information: Acute-phase and convalescent COVID-19 samples originated in the United States, Italy and Spain.

The V end was cut by 0 bases, the J end by 3 bases, with 15 bases between. The length of the CDR3 is 16 residues. Germline V gene sequence: CDR1 MGHRA, CDR2 YSYEKL. In the authors' workflow: Scientists estimated how many nucleated cells there were by amplifying reference gene primers. Assay used: immunoSEQ multiplex PCR; TCRdb lists only in-frame clones, some missing. D and trimming come from the DNA, and the V and J calls and clone size come from that table. The sample records 150,000 to 200,000 clones, 65% to 85% being singletons. The TCR was taken from a man in his forties who had recovered from COVID-19. Material for sequencing was PBMCs or T cells enriched from blood (not recorded which). The chain couples TRBV4-1 to TRBJ2-7; D possibly corresponds to TRBD1 (6 bases). Here the CDR3 reads CASSQDGTRGVYEQYF. Written as DNA, the CDR3 is TGCGCCAGCAGCCAAGATGGGACCAGGGGTGTCTACGAGCAGTACTTC.